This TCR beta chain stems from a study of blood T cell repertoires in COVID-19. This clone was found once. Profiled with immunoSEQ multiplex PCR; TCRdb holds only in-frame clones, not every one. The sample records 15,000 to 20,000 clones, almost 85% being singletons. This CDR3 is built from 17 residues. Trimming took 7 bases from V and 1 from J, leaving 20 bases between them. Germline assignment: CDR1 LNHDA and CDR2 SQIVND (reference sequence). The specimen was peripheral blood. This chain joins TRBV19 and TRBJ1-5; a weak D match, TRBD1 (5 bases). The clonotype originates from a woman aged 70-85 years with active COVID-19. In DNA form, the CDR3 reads TGTGCCAGTACCATGGGAGGGGCCTCTATAAGCAATCAGCCCCAGCATTTT. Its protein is CASTMGGASISNQPQHF.